A selection of T cell receptor beta chains follows, all from one sample in a study of metastatic and nonmetastatic thyroid tumors. TCRdb reanalyzed the PCR reads via MiXCR. In the table there are approximately 31,000 clones, more than 25% of which are singletons. The source material was blood. Source of these receptors: a female donor with papillary thyroid cancer or a benign thyroid nodule (not recorded which). Some clones in this sample may be carry-over from other donors' samples. CDR3s include the opening cysteine and the closing phenylalanine or tryptophan. The order of the fields is D gene, J gene, V gene, clone size, CDR3 length, CDR3 protein, CDR3 DNA. D genes are given only for firm matches. A row's size may be missing; if present it is once, few, many or a size class.

>.|TRBJ2-2|TRBV30|.|14
CAWSVRVAAGELFF
TGTGCCTGGAGTGTACGGGTAGCGGCCGGGGAGCTGTTTTTT
>.|TRBJ1-1|TRBV29-1|many|13
CSVRPDSDTEAFF
TGCAGCGTACGACCGGATTCGGACACTGAAGCTTTCTTT
>.|TRBJ2-2|TRBV20-1|.|14
CSARDRRGHGELFF
TGCAGTGCTAGAGACCGACGCGGTCACGGGGAGCTGTTTTTT
>TRBD2|TRBJ2-7|TRBV5-5|.|16
CASSLARGRSPYEQYF
TGTGCCAGCAGCTTGGCGCGCGGGAGGAGTCCCTACGAGCAGTACTTC
>TRBD1|TRBJ2-3|TRBV28|medium-sized|15
CASRSGQGDTDTQYF
TGTGCCAGCAGGTCGGGACAGGGAGACACAGATACGCAGTATTTT
>TRBD2|TRBJ2-5|TRBV6-1|.|16
CASTSGLAGVQETQYF
TGTGCCAGCACCTCCGGACTAGCGGGGGTTCAAGAGACCCAGTACTTC
>TRBD1|TRBJ2-2|TRBV7-8|.|15
CASSHPGGANGELFF
TGTGCCAGCAGCCACCCAGGGGGCGCAAACGGGGAGCTGTTTTTT
>.|TRBJ1-2|TRBV7-9|medium-sized|12
CASSLKLFGYTF
TGTGCCAGCAGCTTAAAGCTTTTTGGCTACACCTTC
>.|TRBJ1-2|TRBV28|.|15
CASSFLTGYRYGYTF
TGTGCCAGCAGTTTTTTAACAGGGTATAGGTATGGCTACACCTTC
>.|TRBJ1-6|TRBV12-3/TRBV12-4|.|14
CASTPSGTISPLHF
TGTGCCAGCACCCCCTCCGGCACTATTTCACCCCTCCACTTT
>.|TRBJ1-4|TRBV6-1|many|14
CASSELGPGEKLFF
TGTGCCAGCAGTGAGTTGGGGCCAGGAGAAAAACTGTTTTTT
>TRBD2|TRBJ2-1|TRBV12-3/TRBV12-4|many|16
CASSPGLAGLGNEQFF
TGTGCCAGCAGTCCGGGACTAGCGGGGCTTGGGAATGAGCAGTTCTTC
>.|TRBJ1-2|TRBV6-1|.|17
CASSEGIGPANSYGYTF
TGTGCCAGCAGTGAAGGTATTGGGCCCGCTAACTCCTATGGCTACACCTTC
>.|TRBJ2-3|TRBV7-2|many|14
CASSLASHTDTQYF
TGTGCCAGCAGCTTAGCGTCACACACAGATACGCAGTATTTT
>TRBD1|TRBJ1-1|TRBV28|many|14
CASKGAPMSTEAFF
TGTGCCAGCAAGGGGGCACCCATGAGCACTGAAGCTTTCTTT
>TRBD1|TRBJ2-3|TRBV20-1|few|14
CSAKRTGATDTQYF
TGCAGTGCTAAAAGGACAGGAGCCACAGATACGCAGTATTTT
>TRBD2|TRBJ2-1|TRBV10-1|medium-sized|15
CASSEAGLAGGEQFF
TGCGCCAGCAGTGAGGCGGGACTAGCGGGGGGTGAGCAGTTCTTC
>TRBD2|TRBJ2-2|TRBV4-2|many|17
CASSPGTSGIPTGELFF
TGTGCCAGCAGCCCCGGGACTAGCGGGATACCGACCGGGGAGCTGTTTTTT
>.|TRBJ2-3|TRBV6-1|few|14
CASRPGPSTDTQYF
TGTGCCAGCAGGCCGGGACCCAGCACAGATACGCAGTATTTT
>TRBD1|TRBJ2-6|TRBV20-1|.|17
CSALVTGGTSGANVLTF
TGCAGTGCCCTAGTGACAGGGGGAACCTCTGGGGCCAACGTCCTGACTTTC
>.|TRBJ1-5|TRBV20-1|.|14
CSASDGWGHQPQHF
TGCAGTGCTTCGGACGGGTGGGGACATCAGCCCCAGCATTTT